The clone carrying this T cell receptor (beta chain) turned up a few times. Antigen unknown. This specimen comes from a study of OX40 agonist ivuxolimab in advanced cancers. Study conclusions and caveats: Both blood CD4+ and CD8+ T cells showed clonal growth by week 6 at 0.1 to 3.0 mg/kg.

On cycle 4 day 1 and cycle 7 day 1, as well as at baseline, blood was sampled. The CDR3 totals 14 residues. The germline V and J ends were trimmed by 1 base and 7 bases, with 14 bases remaining between them. Germline lookup yields CDR1 SGHRS and CDR2 YFSETQ. The repertoire was sequenced with immunoSEQ multiplex PCR; TCRdb's copy has only in-frame clones and lacks some. The sample shows about 41,000 clones, approximately 86% of them seen only once. The chain links TRBV5-1 to TRBJ2-5; D possibly corresponds to TRBD2 (6 bases). The sequences come from CD4+ or CD8+ T cells sorted from blood, collected in a trial of the OX40 agonist ivuxolimab. The TCR was taken from an adult with an advanced solid tumor such as melanoma, head and neck, liver or kidney cancer. CDR3 DNA sequence: TGCGCCAGCAGCTTGAGTACGGGAGTGGTGACCCAGTACTTC. It encodes CASSLSTGVVTQYF. The entire variable domain, with the rest obtained from reference TRBV5-1 and TRBJ2-5, is as follows: KAGVTQTPRYLIKTRGQQVTLSCSPISGHRSVSWYQQTPGQGLQFLFEYFSETQRNKGNFPGRFSGRQFSNSRSEMNVSTLELGDSALYLCASSLSTGVVTQYFGPGTRLLVL.